The source of this TCR beta chain is a study of cytomegalovirus exposure and HLA in healthy donors. General study points: Most TCR sequences were seen very rarely across donors, but some public TCRs occurred in many.

Here immunoSEQ multiplex PCR was the method, and the copy in TCRdb shows in-frame clones only, minus some. The data show some 78,000 clones, almost 97% seen once. Details on this clone: What it binds is not known.

CDR3 length: 16 amino acids. Per the germline V gene, CDR1 is SNHLY and CDR2 is FYNNEI. V gave up 6 bases and J gave up 1 base; unmatched junction bases: 9. The V gene is TRBV2, the J gene TRBJ1-1, with 9 bases lining up with TRBD1. The sequence came from a man aged 18 to 35 in good health and CMV-seropositive. Material: PBMCs. In nucleotides, the CDR3 is TGTGCCAGCAGGATTGGGACAGGGACACCGAACACTGAAGCTTTCTTT. Residues: CASRIGTGTPNTEAFF.